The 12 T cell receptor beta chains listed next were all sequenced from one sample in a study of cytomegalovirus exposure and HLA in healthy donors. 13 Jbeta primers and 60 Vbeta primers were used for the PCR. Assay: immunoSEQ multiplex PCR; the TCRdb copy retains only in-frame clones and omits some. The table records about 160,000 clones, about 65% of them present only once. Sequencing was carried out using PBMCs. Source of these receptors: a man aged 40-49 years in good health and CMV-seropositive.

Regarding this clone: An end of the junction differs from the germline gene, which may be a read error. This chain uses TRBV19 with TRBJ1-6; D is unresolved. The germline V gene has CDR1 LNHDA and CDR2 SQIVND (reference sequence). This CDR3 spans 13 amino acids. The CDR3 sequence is CASSMQVNLPLHF. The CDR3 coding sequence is TGTGCCAGTAGTATGCAGGTTAATTTACCCCTCCACTTT.

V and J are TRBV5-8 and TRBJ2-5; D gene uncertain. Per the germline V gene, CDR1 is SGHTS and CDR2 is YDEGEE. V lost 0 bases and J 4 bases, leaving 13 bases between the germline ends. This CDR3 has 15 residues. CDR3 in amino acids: CASSLGQTSAETQYF. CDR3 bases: TGTGCCAGCAGCTTGGGCCAGACATCGGCAGAGACCCAGTACTTC.

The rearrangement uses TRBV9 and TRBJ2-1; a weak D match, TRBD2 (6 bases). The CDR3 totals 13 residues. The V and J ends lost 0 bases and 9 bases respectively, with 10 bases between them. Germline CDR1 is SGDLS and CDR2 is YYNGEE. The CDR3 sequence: CASSVGTGGEQFF. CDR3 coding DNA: TGTGCCAGCAGCGTAGGGACCGGGGGTGAGCAGTTCTTC.

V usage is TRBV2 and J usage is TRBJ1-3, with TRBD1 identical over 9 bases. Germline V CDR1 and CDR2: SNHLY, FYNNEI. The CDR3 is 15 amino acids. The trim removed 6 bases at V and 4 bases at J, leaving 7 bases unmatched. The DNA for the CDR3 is TGTGCCAGCAGGGCAGACAGGGGGAGCGGAAACACCATATATTTT. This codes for CASRADRGSGNTIYF.

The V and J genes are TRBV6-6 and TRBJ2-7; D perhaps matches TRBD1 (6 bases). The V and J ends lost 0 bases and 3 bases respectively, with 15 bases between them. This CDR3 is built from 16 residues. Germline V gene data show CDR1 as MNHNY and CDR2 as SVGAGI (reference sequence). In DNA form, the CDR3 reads TGTGCCAGCAGTTACTCGAACGTGGGACACGTCTACGAGCAGTACTTC. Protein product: CASSYSNVGHVYEQYF.

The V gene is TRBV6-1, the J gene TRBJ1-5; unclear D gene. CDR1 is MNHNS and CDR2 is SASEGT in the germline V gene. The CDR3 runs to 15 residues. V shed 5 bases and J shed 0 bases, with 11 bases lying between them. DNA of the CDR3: TGTGCCAGCAGTCCTAACTATAATAGCAATCAGCCCCAGCATTTT. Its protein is CASSPNYNSNQPQHF.

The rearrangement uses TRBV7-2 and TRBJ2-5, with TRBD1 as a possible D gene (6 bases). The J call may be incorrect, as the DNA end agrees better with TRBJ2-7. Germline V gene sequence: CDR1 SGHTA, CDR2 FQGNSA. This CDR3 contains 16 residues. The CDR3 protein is CASSLGGGQSSYEQYF. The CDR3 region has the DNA TGTGCCAGCAGCTTAGGAGGGGGTCAGAGCTCCTACGAGCAGTACTTC.

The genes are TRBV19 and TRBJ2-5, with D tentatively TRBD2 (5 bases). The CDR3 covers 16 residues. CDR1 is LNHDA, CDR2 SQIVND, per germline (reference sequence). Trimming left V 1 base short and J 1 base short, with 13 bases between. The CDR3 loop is CASSIGLPPFQETQYF. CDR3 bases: TGTGCCAGTAGTATAGGACTACCTCCCTTCCAAGAGACCCAGTACTTC.

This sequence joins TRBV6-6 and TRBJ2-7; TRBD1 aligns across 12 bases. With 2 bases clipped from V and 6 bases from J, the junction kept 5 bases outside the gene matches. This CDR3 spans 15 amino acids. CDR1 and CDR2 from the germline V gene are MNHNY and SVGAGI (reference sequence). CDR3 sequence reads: CASSYAGTGGGEQYF. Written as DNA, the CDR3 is TGTGCCAGCAGTTACGCCGGGACAGGGGGCGGCGAGCAGTACTTC.

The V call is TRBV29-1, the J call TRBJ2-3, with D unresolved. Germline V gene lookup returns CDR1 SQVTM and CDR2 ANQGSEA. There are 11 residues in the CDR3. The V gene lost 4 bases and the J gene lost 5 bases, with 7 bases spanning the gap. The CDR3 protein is CSVGGQDTQYF. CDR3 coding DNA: TGCAGCGTTGGTGGCCAAGATACGCAGTATTTT.

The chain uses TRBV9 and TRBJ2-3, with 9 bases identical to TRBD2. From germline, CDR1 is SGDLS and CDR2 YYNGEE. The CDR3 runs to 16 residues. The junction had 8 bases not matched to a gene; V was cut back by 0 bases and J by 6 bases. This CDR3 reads CASSVALAGIVDTQYF. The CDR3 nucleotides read TGTGCCAGCAGCGTAGCCCTAGCGGGGATCGTCGATACGCAGTATTTT.

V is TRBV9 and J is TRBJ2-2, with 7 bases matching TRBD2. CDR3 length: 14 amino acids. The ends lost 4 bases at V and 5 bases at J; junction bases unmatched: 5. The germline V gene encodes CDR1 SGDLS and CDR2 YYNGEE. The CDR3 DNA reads TGTGCCAGCAGCTTGCGGGGGTTAACCGGGGAGCTGTTTTTT. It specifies CASSLRGLTGELFF.